Shown below are 27 T cell receptor beta chains from a single sample sequenced in a study of monozygotic twins with inflammatory bowel disease. TCRdb re-called the 5' RACE reads and catalogs CDR3 proteins one per entry, DNA excluded. This sample's table reports 350,000 to 500,000 distinct CDR3 sequences. Material for sequencing was blood. These receptors were collected from a human donor with ulcerative colitis or Crohn's disease, or a healthy co-twin of an affected twin (not recorded which).

The genes are TRBV7-2 and TRBJ1-2. In germline, CDR1 is SGHTA, CDR2 FQGNSA. The CDR3 is made up of 14 amino acids. CDR3: CASSLEGGIYGYTF.

The rearrangement links TRBV12-3 or TRBV12-4 to TRBJ2-3; TCRdb picks TRBD2, but there is no DNA to check that call. The CDR3 runs to 15 residues. CDR3 region: CASSLSSGVTDTQYF.

V usage is TRBV6-2 or TRBV6-3 and J usage is TRBJ2-3; the D gene TCRdb calls, TRBD2, cannot be checked with no DNA. Per germline, CDR1 MNHEY and CDR2 SVGEGT. This CDR3 is built from 16 residues. This CDR3 reads CASRTTAALITDTQYF.

V gene TRBV14 combines with J gene TRBJ2-1; TCRdb picks TRBD1, but there is no DNA to check that call. In germline, CDR1 is SGHDN, CDR2 FVKESK. This CDR3 is built from 13 residues. The CDR3: CASSRDLNGEQFF. Full variable domain (outside the CDR3, taken from reference TRBV14 and TRBJ2-1): EAGVTQFPSHSVIEKGQTVTLRCDPISGHDNLYWYRRVMGKEIKFLLHFVKESKQDESGMPNNRFLAERTGGTYSTLKVQPAELEDSGVYFCASSRDLNGEQFFGPGTRLTVL.

The chain combines TRBV7-9 with TRBJ2-6. The CDR3 loop spans 16 amino acids. Germline V gene lookup returns CDR1 SEHNR and CDR2 FQNEAQ (reference sequence). CDR3 region: CASSPTQPGWANVLTF.

The chain has TRBV20-1 and TRBJ2-1; TCRdb outputs TRBD1, but without DNA this stays unchecked. The CDR3 runs 14 residues. In germline, CDR1 is DFQATT, CDR2 SNEGSKA (reference sequence). CDR3 region: CSAPDRGPYNEQFF.

This chain joins TRBV3-1 and TRBJ1-1. Germline lookup yields CDR1 LGHDT and CDR2 YNNKEL (reference sequence). CDR3 length: 14 residues. CDR3 residues: CASSQDNRGSEAFF.

The genes are TRBV5-1 and TRBJ2-3; TCRdb proposes TRBD1, but this gene call is untestable without DNA. Germline V gene sequence: CDR1 SGHRS, CDR2 YFSETQ. CDR3 length: 16 amino acids. CDR3 amino acids: CASSYPGQASTDTQYF.

The chain recombines TRBV6-6 with TRBJ2-7; TCRdb's D gene call, TRBD1, goes unchecked for lack of DNA. This CDR3 has 13 amino acids. Per germline, CDR1 MNHNY and CDR2 SVGAGI (reference sequence). The chain's CDR3 is CASRGGTATEQYF.

V is TRBV5-1 and J is TRBJ2-2; TCRdb's D call, TRBD1, is unchecked because there is no DNA. Per the germline V gene, CDR1 is SGHRS and CDR2 is YFSETQ. The CDR3 spans 14 residues. The CDR3 is CASSLPEGAGELFF.

This chain links TRBV11-3 with TRBJ2-1; TCRdb reports TRBD1, a call that lacks DNA to check it against. Germline CDR1 and CDR2: SGHNT and YENEEA. The CDR3 loop spans 14 amino acids. The CDR3 sequence is CASSLDAPGGEQFF.

The V and J genes are TRBV4-2 and TRBJ2-3. There are 11 residues in the CDR3. From germline, CDR1 is LGHNA and CDR2 YNFKEQ. CDR3: CASSQGDTQYF.

V usage is TRBV5-1 and J usage is TRBJ2-2; as DNA is missing, the TRBD1 call by TCRdb cannot be tested. Germline CDR1 SGHRS, CDR2 YFSETQ. There are 15 residues in the CDR3. The CDR3 protein is CASTWDRSNTGELFF.

The chain uses TRBV5-1 and TRBJ2-6. Germline CDR1 SGHRS, CDR2 YFSETQ. The CDR3 totals 15 residues. The CDR3 here is CASSLFSSGANVLTF.

V is TRBV6-5 and J is TRBJ1-1. From germline, CDR1 is MNHEY and CDR2 SVGAGI. There are 12 residues in the CDR3. CDR3 sequence reads: CASSFTRSEAFF.

The chain carries TRBV7-3 and TRBJ2-2; with no DNA, the TCRdb D assignment of TRBD2 cannot be verified. The CDR3 covers 18 residues. Per germline, CDR1 SGHTA and CDR2 FQGTGA. CDR3 residues: CASSLNSRGKGGTGELFF.

This chain connects TRBV12-3 or TRBV12-4 to TRBJ2-5. The CDR3 loop spans 12 amino acids. CDR3 in amino acids: CASSFNQETQYF.

The chain links TRBV5-1 to TRBJ1-3. The germline V gene has CDR1 SGHRS and CDR2 YFSETQ. The CDR3 is 16 residues long. The CDR3 loop reads CASSLGTPNSGNTIYF. Supplemented by reference TRBV5-1 and TRBJ1-3, the full variable domain reads KAGVTQTPRYLIKTRGQQVTLSCSPISGHRSVSWYQQTPGQGLQFLFEYFSETQRNKGNFPGRFSGRQFSNSRSEMNVSTLELGDSALYLCASSLGTPNSGNTIYFGEGSWLTVV.

The J gene is TRBJ1-2, the V gene TRBV18. The germline V gene encodes CDR1 KGHSH and CDR2 LQKENI. This CDR3 comprises 13 residues. The CDR3 spells CASSPSLGYGYTF.

J is TRBJ2-3 and V is TRBV7-9; the D call from TCRdb, TRBD2, cannot be confirmed without DNA. This CDR3 has 13 residues. Germline V lookup: CDR1 SEHNR, CDR2 FQNEAQ (reference sequence). The CDR3 loop is CASSPASGDTQYF.

The rearrangement links TRBV20-1 to TRBJ1-1; TCRdb reports TRBD1, a call that lacks DNA to check it against. Germline V CDR1 and CDR2: DFQATT, SNEGSKA (reference sequence). This CDR3 comprises 13 residues. Here the CDR3 reads CSARDMRGTEAFF.

The rearrangement uses TRBV30 and TRBJ2-3; the D call of TRBD1 rests on TCRdb alone, since no DNA is present to check it. Germline CDR1 and CDR2: GTSNPN and SVGIG (reference sequence). This CDR3 has 15 residues. The CDR3 sequence is CAWGGNGATTDTQYF.

The CDR3 loop is CASSTSAGFGNTIYF. The V and J genes are TRBV19 and TRBJ1-3; TCRdb indicates TRBD1, and absent DNA this call remains unverified. CDR1 and CDR2 (germline): LNHDA, SQIVND (reference sequence). The CDR3 runs 15 residues.

The rearrangement joins TRBV4-1 to TRBJ1-4. The CDR3 is 16 amino acids. The germline V gene has CDR1 MGHRA and CDR2 YSYEKL. CDR3 residues: CASSQDKDTQREKLFF.

V gene TRBV3-1 combines with J gene TRBJ2-3; TCRdb indicates TRBD2, and absent DNA this call remains unverified. Per germline, CDR1 LGHDT and CDR2 YNNKEL (reference sequence). This CDR3 is built from 14 residues. The CDR3 here is CASSQEGSGYTQYF.

The V gene is TRBV29-1, the J gene TRBJ2-7; no DNA is available, so the TRBD1 call from TCRdb remains unchecked. This CDR3 has 12 amino acids. Germline CDR1 is SQVTM and CDR2 is ANQGSEA. This CDR3 is CSFRTNTYEQYF.

The chain is built from TRBV20-1 and TRBJ2-1. CDR3 length: 16 residues. Germline V CDR1 and CDR2: DFQATT, SNEGSKA (reference sequence). The CDR3 protein is CSARDSRPSSYNEQFF.